The clone carrying this T cell receptor (beta chain) came up once. One end of the junction fails to match germline, which may point to a read error. This specimen comes from a study of blood T cell repertoires in COVID-19. Study-wide background: Italy, Spain and the United States were the sources of the convalescent and acute COVID-19 samples. T cells, B-cell-depleted T cells, or PBMCs provided the cDNA or gDNA that served as material.

Authors' data handling: Estimates of nucleated cell counts were drawn from the amplification of reference gene primers. Here immunoSEQ multiplex PCR was the method, and the copy in TCRdb shows in-frame clones only, minus some. V and J calls and clone size are copied from that table; D and trimming were computed from the DNA. The data show about 160,000 clones, roughly 80% seen once. The CDR3 has 15 residues. From germline, CDR1 is SNHLY and CDR2 FYNNEI. V usage is TRBV2 and J usage is TRBJ1-5; 9 bases align to TRBD1. The sample comprised peripheral blood. The sequence was obtained from a man aged 60 to 75 with acute or convalescent COVID-19. The CDR3 region is CASKGDRVSNQPQHF. The CDR3 bases are TGTGCGAGCAAGGGGGACAGGGTTAGCAATCAGCCCCAGCATTTT.